A single sample gave rise to the 18 T cell receptor beta chains below, sequenced in a study of PD-1 blockade in mismatch repair-deficient tumors. Method: immunoSEQ multiplex PCR; TCRdb's copy keeps in-frame clones and lacks some. The repertoire has roughly 110,000 clones, roughly 80% of them found once; the top ten carry 4% to 5%. The sequencing here drew on peripheral blood, taken 60 weeks after starting pembrolizumab. The receptors stem from an adult with mismatch repair-deficient cancer.

The V and J genes are TRBV18 and TRBJ2-7; no definite D call. Per germline, CDR1 KGHSH and CDR2 LQKENI. Trimming removed 3 bases from V and 3 bases from J, with 9 bases in between. The CDR3 covers 13 residues. CDR3 loop: CASSPASFYEQYF. CDR3 nucleotides: TGTGCCAGCTCACCGGCAAGCTTCTACGAGCAGTACTTC.

This chain joins TRBV5-1 and TRBJ2-5; 11 bases match TRBD2. The CDR3 is 15 amino acids. CDR1 SGHRS and CDR2 YFSETQ come from the germline V gene. V lost 1 base to trimming and J lost 4 bases; unmatched junction nucleotides: 3. CDR3 protein: CASSLTTSGRETQYF. The CDR3 DNA is TGCGCCAGCAGCTTGACCACTAGCGGGAGAGAGACCCAGTACTTC.

J is TRBJ1-3 and V is TRBV4-2; D perhaps matches TRBD1 (5 bases). The V gene lost 5 bases and the J gene lost 0 bases, with 20 bases spanning the gap. This CDR3 comprises 18 residues. CDR1 is LGHNA and CDR2 is YNFKEQ in the germline V gene. CDR3 sequence (DNA): TGTGCCAGCAGCTACAACCGGGGCCCGGGAGACTCTGGAAACACCATATATTTT. Protein product: CASSYNRGPGDSGNTIYF.

The rearrangement uses TRBV10-3 and TRBJ2-5; 8 nucleotides line up with TRBD1. Germline CDR1 is ENHRY and CDR2 is SYGVKD. J was trimmed by 3 bases and V by 0 bases; bases with no gene match: 12. The length of the CDR3 is 18 residues. CDR3 coding DNA: TGTGCCATCAGTGAGTCGATCCGGGGGCAGGGGGCCGAAGAGACCCAGTACTTC. Amino acid sequence: CAISESIRGQGAEETQYF.

The V gene is TRBV7-9, the J gene TRBJ1-5; possibly TRBD1 for D (5 bases). Trimming took 5 bases from V and 2 from J, leaving 13 bases between them. The CDR3 extends over 15 amino acids. Germline V gene lookup returns CDR1 SEHNR and CDR2 FQNEAQ (reference sequence). DNA for the CDR3: TGTGCCAGCAGCGCCGGGGGACTGGGCAATCAGCCCCAGCATTTT. It codes for CASSAGGLGNQPQHF.

The chain uses TRBV11-2 and TRBJ2-7; 8 nucleotides line up with TRBD2. The CDR3 length is 15 residues. Germline CDR1 is SGHAT and CDR2 is FQNNGV. Losses at the gene ends were 5 bases for V and 7 bases for J; bases not matched to a gene: 13. Here the CDR3 DNA reads TGTGCCAGCAGCCCTCAACTAGCGGCCCTCGGGGAGCAGTACTTC. This codes for CASSPQLAALGEQYF. Full variable domain (rest looked up from reference TRBV11-2 and TRBJ2-7): EAGVAQSPRYKIIEKRQSVAFWCNPISGHATLYWYQQILGQGPKLLIQFQNNGVVDDSQLPKDRFSAERLKGVDSTLKIQPAKLEDSAVYLCASSPQLAALGEQYFGPGTRLTVT.

Only one count was recorded for this clone. This sequence joins TRBV27 and TRBJ2-7; 8 positions agree with TRBD2. In germline, CDR1 is MNHEY, CDR2 SMNVEV (reference sequence). The trim removed 7 bases at V and 2 bases at J, leaving 10 bases unmatched. The CDR3 extends over 15 amino acids. This CDR3 reads CASIALGRGAYEQYF. The CDR3 nucleotides read TGTGCCAGCATCGCTCTGGGGCGGGGGGCCTACGAGCAGTACTTC.

Turning to this clone: The sample carries other DNA sequences with the same CDR3. This chain uses TRBV13 with TRBJ2-7; tentatively, D is TRBD2 (6 bases). CDR3 length: 15 amino acids. Trimming stripped 5 bases from V and 2 bases from J, with 16 bases between. The germline V gene has CDR1 PRHDT and CDR2 FYEKMQ (reference sequence). The CDR3 region has the DNA TGTGCCAGCAGCCTCGGGCCGGAGGGTCCCTACGAGCAGTACTTC. Protein: CASSLGPEGPYEQYF.

The chain joins TRBV12-5 to TRBJ1-1; 9 bases match TRBD1. V lost 2 bases, J lost 4 bases, and 8 bases stayed unmatched. The length of the CDR3 is 16 residues. The germline gives CDR1 LGHNT, CDR2 FRNRAP. CDR3 region: CASGLTLTGGGTEAFF. DNA of the CDR3: TGTGCTAGTGGTTTGACTCTGACAGGGGGAGGCACTGAAGCTTTCTTT.

The V call is TRBV5-4, the J call TRBJ2-3; D unresolved. Looked up from germline, CDR1 is SGHNT and CDR2 is YYREEE (reference sequence). This CDR3 has 15 residues. V was pared by 4 bases and J by 0 bases, with 12 bases between. CDR3 nucleotides: TGTGCCAGCAGCCCGAATACAAGAAGCACAGATACGCAGTATTTT. Translating gives CASSPNTRSTDTQYF.

This chain uses TRBV4-3 with TRBJ2-3; D not certain. The CDR3 is 14 residues long. The germline V gene has CDR1 LGHNA and CDR2 YSLEER. Trimming took 0 bases from V and 5 from J, leaving 9 bases between them. The CDR3 here is CASSQDSNLDTQYF. The CDR3 coding sequence is TGCGCCAGCAGCCAAGACAGCAATTTAGATACGCAGTATTTT.

This chain links TRBV10-3 with TRBJ2-2; a possible D gene is TRBD2 (6 bases). This CDR3 spans 15 amino acids. Per germline, CDR1 ENHRY and CDR2 SYGVKD. V was cut by 7 bases and J by 0 bases, with 12 bases left in between. The CDR3 nucleotides read TGTGCCATCAAAGCTAGCGCCGCGAACACCGGGGAGCTGTTTTTT. Amino acid sequence: CAIKASAANTGELFF.

CDR3 nucleotide sequence: TGTGCCAGCAGCTTACTCGGTTACGGCCAAGAGACCCAGTACTTC. This sequence encodes CASSLLGYGQETQYF. This sequence joins TRBV11-3 and TRBJ2-5; unclear D gene. Trimming left V 2 bases short and J 1 base short, with 11 bases between. The CDR3 covers 15 residues. From germline, CDR1 is SGHNT and CDR2 YENEEA.

This chain links TRBV5-1 with TRBJ2-5; TRBD2 agrees at 7 bases. CDR3 length: 14 amino acids. With 7 bases clipped from V and 2 bases from J, the junction kept 8 bases outside the gene matches. Germline-derived CDR1 and CDR2 are SGHRS and YFSETQ. The CDR3 protein is CASSEGRAQETQYF. In nucleotides, the CDR3 is TGCGCCAGCTCGGAGGGGAGGGCTCAAGAGACCCAGTACTTC.

The chain is built from TRBV6-5 and TRBJ1-1; D is possibly TRBD1 (5 bases). The germline V gene has CDR1 MNHEY and CDR2 SVGAGI. Trimming left V 4 bases short and J 3 bases short, with 9 bases between. This CDR3 has 13 residues. Here the CDR3 DNA reads TGTGCCAGCAGTTTGGGGCTTTACACTGAAGCTTTCTTT. Encoded protein: CASSLGLYTEAFF.

The rearrangement uses TRBV5-4 and TRBJ2-7; D is ambiguous. The CDR3 is 15 amino acids. The V gene's germline CDR1 is SGHNT and CDR2 YYREEE (reference sequence). V dropped 0 bases and J dropped 2 bases, with 12 bases sitting between them. Written as DNA, the CDR3 is TGTGCCAGCAGCTTGGACCAGCCAAGCGCCTACGAGCAGTACTTC. Protein product: CASSLDQPSAYEQYF.

This chain links TRBV23-1 with TRBJ2-4, with D uncertain. TRBV23-1 is an ORF; its function is uncertain. The CDR3 spans 15 residues. The ends were cut back, 0 bases at V and 4 bases at J, with 10 bases in the middle. The CDR3 coding sequence is TGCGCCAGCAGTCAATCCGAGCCTCGGAAAAACATTCAGTACTTC. Translated: CASSQSEPRKNIQYF.

The CDR3 coding sequence is TGTGCCAGCAGCGCGACCCAGACCACAGTGGGGGGCTCTGGAAACACCATATATTTT. It is translated as CASSATQTTVGGSGNTIYF. J is TRBJ1-3 and V is TRBV9; D might be TRBD1 (5 bases). V was cut by 3 bases and J by 0 bases, with 22 bases left in between. This CDR3 is 19 amino acids long. Germline V gene data show CDR1 as SGDLS and CDR2 as YYNGEE. The full variable domain, with the rest looked up from reference TRBV9 and TRBJ1-3, is DSGVTQTPKHLITATGQRVTLRCSPRSGDLSVYWYQQSLDQGLQFLIQYYNGEERAKGNILERFSAQQFPDLHSELNLSSLELGDSALYFCASSATQTTVGGSGNTIYFGEGSWLTVV.